The 3 T cell receptor beta chains presented below share a single source sample, sequenced in a study of T cell clones after liver transplantation. Here immunoSEQ multiplex PCR was the method, and the copy in TCRdb shows in-frame clones only, minus some. Seen here are around 100,000 clones, about 80% observed once, and the top ten hold approximately 3%. The input for sequencing was CD4+ T cells from blood, taken approximately 43 months after liver transplant. All receptors come from a human patient who received a liver transplant. T cells may partly derive from the graft donor.

This chain uses TRBV2 with TRBJ1-3; TRBD1 aligns across 8 bases. The CDR3 has 15 residues. Germline assignment: CDR1 SNHLY and CDR2 FYNNEI. The V and J ends lost 7 bases and 4 bases, in that order; junction bases with no gene match: 9. The CDR3 spells CASTRQGLAGNTIYF. CDR3 nucleotides: TGTGCCAGCACGAGACAGGGGCTAGCCGGAAACACCATATATTTT.

The CDR3, as DNA: TGTGCCAGCAGTCCCTTAGGCTGGGGAGGTAATGAAAAACTGTTTTTT. Its translation: CASSPLGWGGNEKLFF. The chain combines TRBV28 with TRBJ1-4, with D unresolved. The length of the CDR3 is 16 residues. In germline, CDR1 is MDHEN, CDR2 SYDVKM. The V end lost 5 bases, the J end lost 4 bases, and 17 bases lay between the germline ends.

V is TRBV7-3 and J is TRBJ2-1; 10 positions agree with TRBD2. Germline loops: CDR1 SGHTA, CDR2 FQGTGA. CDR3 length: 15 residues. The V segment lost 2 bases and the J segment 7 bases; nucleotides outside the gene matches: 5. This chain's CDR3 is CASSLAAGGPNEQFF. The CDR3 DNA sequence: TGTGCCAGCAGCTTAGCAGCGGGAGGGCCGAATGAGCAGTTCTTC.